This T cell receptor beta chain stems from a study of blood T cell repertoires in COVID-19. Study-wide context: Both acute and convalescent COVID-19 samples were obtained from the United States, Italy and Spain.

In the authors' workflow: Nucleated cell number was recorded as an estimate derived from reference gene primer amplification. The protocol was immunoSEQ multiplex PCR, while the TCRdb copy is restricted to in-frame clones and leaves out a portion. That table supplies the V and J calls and clone size; D and trimming were determined from the DNA. The sample lists approximately 530,000 clones; 85% to 90% were seen once. The count of this clone is one. Seattle researchers signed up patients amid active infection and tracked them longitudinally. This CDR3 spans 15 amino acids. Between the trimmed V and J ends, which lost 5 bases and 3 bases, there was a span of 17 bases. The germline V gene encodes CDR1 MNHEY and CDR2 SVGAGI.

The chain uses TRBV6-5 and TRBJ2-7; D is possibly TRBD2 (7 bases). The sequence was collected from a woman aged 50 to 60 with COVID-19, enrolled during active disease. The sequenced material came from peripheral blood. CDR3 loop: CASSPSPGGHYEQYF. The CDR3 bases are TGTGCCAGCAGTCCCTCCCCGGGGGGCCACTACGAGCAGTACTTC.